A single sample gave rise to the 15 T cell receptor beta chains below, sequenced in a study of OX40 agonist ivuxolimab in advanced cancers. The assay was immunoSEQ multiplex PCR, and TCRdb's table has in-frame clones only and misses some. The sample records under 75,000 clones, 65% to 90% being singletons. The sample in question was CD4+ or CD8+ T cells sorted from blood, obtained in a trial of the OX40 agonist ivuxolimab. The receptors derive from an adult with an advanced solid tumor such as melanoma, head and neck, liver or kidney cancer.

The chain couples TRBV6-6 to TRBJ2-7, with a possible D match to TRBD1 (6 bases). The CDR3 length is 14 residues. Germline V gene lookup returns CDR1 MNHNY and CDR2 SVGAGI (reference sequence). Trimming removed 1 base at V and 6 bases at J, with 13 bases between. The chain's CDR3 is CASSYLNPGAEQYF. DNA of the CDR3: TGTGCCAGCAGTTACTTAAACCCAGGGGCCGAGCAGTACTTC.

This chain uses TRBV23-1 with TRBJ2-1, with D possibly being TRBD1 (8 bases). TRBV23-1 is marked as an open reading frame, function uncertain. V lost 3 bases, J lost 3 bases, and 24 bases lay in between. This CDR3 spans 19 amino acids. CDR3 protein: CASSHADRVERDLYNEQFF. The DNA of the CDR3 is TGCGCCAGCAGTCACGCGGACAGGGTAGAGCGGGACCTCTACAATGAGCAGTTCTTC.

This clone was observed a few times. J is TRBJ2-7 and V is TRBV28, with no clear D. The CDR3 runs 11 residues. With 5 bases removed from V and 6 bases from J, the gap between germline ends came to 8 bases. Per germline, CDR1 MDHEN and CDR2 SYDVKM. The CDR3: CASSRPGEQYF. The CDR3 DNA sequence: TGTGCCAGCAGTCGCCCGGGCGAGCAGTACTTC. Based on the CDR3 plus reference TRBV28 and TRBJ2-7, the full variable domain is DVKVTQSSRYLVKRTGEKVFLECVQDMDHENMFWYRQDPGLGLRLIYFSYDVKMKEKGDIPEGYSVSREKKERFSLILESASTNQTSMYLCASSRPGEQYFGPGTRLTVT.

The V call is TRBV5-1, the J call TRBJ2-7; the D call may be TRBD1 or TRBD2 (5 bases each). With 3 bases removed from V and 0 bases from J, the gap between germline ends came to 13 bases. Germline loops: CDR1 SGHRS, CDR2 YFSETQ. CDR3 size: 15 residues. CDR3 bases: TGCGCCAGCAGCTCCCCACGGGACCTCTCCTACGAGCAGTACTTC. This translates into CASSSPRDLSYEQYF.

The chain has TRBV7-8 and TRBJ2-7, with TRBD2 matching over 8 bases. Per germline, CDR1 SGHVS and CDR2 FQNEAQ. The CDR3 has 16 residues. V shed 6 bases, J shed 3 bases, and the junction held 13 bases outside the gene matches. CDR3 protein: CASRPPAGGSIYEQYF. CDR3 nucleotides: TGTGCCAGCAGGCCCCCGGCGGGAGGATCCATCTACGAGCAGTACTTC. The entire variable domain, with the rest obtained from reference TRBV7-8 and TRBJ2-7, is as follows: GAGVSQSPRYKVAKRGQDVALRCDPISGHVSLFWYQQALGQGPEFLTYFQNEAQLDKSGLPSDRFFAERPEGSVSTLKIQRTQQEDSAVYLCASRPPAGGSIYEQYFGPGTRLTVT.

In its sample, this clone was seen once. The CDR3 DNA sequence: TGTGCCAGCAGCTTAGTGGAGACCCAGTACTTC. Its translation is CASSLVETQYF. The V gene is TRBV7-8, the J gene TRBJ2-5; D uncertain. The germline gives CDR1 SGHVS, CDR2 FQNEAQ. Trimming took 1 base from V and 5 from J, leaving 2 bases between them. CDR3 length equals 11 residues.

This chain connects TRBV28 to TRBJ2-7, with 8 bases that match TRBD1. There are 15 residues in the CDR3. The V and J ends lost 7 bases and 0 bases, in that order; junction bases with no gene match: 8. Germline V CDR1 and CDR2: MDHEN, SYDVKM. DNA for the CDR3: TGTGCCAGCAATCAGCTCACAGGGGGCTCCTACGAGCAGTACTTC. This encodes CASNQLTGGSYEQYF.

This clone was observed a few times. The V and J genes are TRBV29-1 and TRBJ1-1, with D uncertain. The germline gives CDR1 SQVTM, CDR2 ANQGSEA. V lost 4 bases and J 1 base, leaving 4 bases between the germline ends. The CDR3 spans 11 residues. The DNA for the CDR3 is TGCAGCGTTGTCAGGAACACTGAAGCTTTCTTT. Protein product: CSVVRNTEAFF.

The CDR3 loop is CASSQDPTGGNGYTF. The CDR3 bases are TGCGCCAGCAGCCAAGACCCAACAGGGGGGAATGGCTACACCTTC. V is TRBV4-1 and J is TRBJ1-2; the match to TRBD1 covers 8 bases. V shed 0 bases and J 6 bases; nucleotides not matched to a gene: 6. Germline CDR1 is MGHRA and CDR2 is YSYEKL. CDR3 size: 15 residues.

The chain carries TRBV18 and TRBJ1-1, with a weak D call TRBD1 (5 bases). Trimming stripped 9 bases from V and 1 base from J, with 21 bases between. Germline CDR1 and CDR2: KGHSH and LQKENI. The CDR3 loop spans 16 amino acids. CDR3 DNA: TGTGCCAGTTTAAACGGCCCTGGGGGGAAGAACACTGAAGCTTTCTTT. As protein: CASLNGPGGKNTEAFF.

This clone was seen a few times. This rearrangement joins TRBV9 to TRBJ2-5, with D possibly being TRBD1 or TRBD2 (5 bases each). The V gene's germline CDR1 is SGDLS and CDR2 YYNGEE. CDR3 length: 17 residues. V gave up 0 bases and J gave up 0 bases, with 15 bases separating them. The CDR3 protein is CASSVGGRLGDQETQYF. DNA for the CDR3: TGTGCCAGCAGCGTAGGGGGCAGGCTCGGGGACCAAGAGACCCAGTACTTC.

The rearrangement links TRBV6-1 to TRBJ1-2; 9 bases are shared with TRBD1. Trimming removed 0 bases from V and 5 bases from J; junction bases left unmatched: 4. This CDR3 region has 15 residues. The V gene's germline CDR1 is MNHNS and CDR2 SASEGT. For the CDR3, the DNA is TGTGCCAGCAGTGAAGCTCGGGACAGGGATTATGGCTACACCTTC. It encodes CASSEARDRDYGYTF.

The V gene is TRBV10-3, the J gene TRBJ1-1; 10 bases are a match to TRBD1. The junction had 4 bases not matched to a gene; V was cut back by 6 bases and J by 3 bases. The CDR3 has 14 amino acids. The germline V gene has CDR1 ENHRY and CDR2 SYGVKD. The CDR3 DNA is TGTGCCATCAGCCGACAGGGGGCGTACACTGAAGCTTTCTTT. Its translation: CAISRQGAYTEAFF.

This clone was observed a single time. CDR3 in amino acids: CSARDIETQYF. The CDR3 DNA sequence: TGCAGTGCTAGAGATATCGAGACCCAGTACTTC. The J gene is TRBJ2-5, the V gene TRBV20-1; D unclear. Trimming shortened V by 0 bases and J by 5 bases, and 4 bases separated the two germline ends. The CDR3 consists of 11 residues. Germline lookup yields CDR1 DFQATT and CDR2 SNEGSKA (reference sequence).

This chain joins TRBV18 and TRBJ1-6, with 7 bases identical to TRBD1. V gave up 2 bases and J gave up 5 bases; unmatched junction bases: 6. There are 16 residues in the CDR3. The germline gives CDR1 KGHSH, CDR2 LQKENI. CDR3 in amino acids: CASSPIQGGHNSPLHF. The CDR3 nucleotides read TGTGCCAGCTCACCAATCCAGGGGGGCCATAATTCACCCCTCCACTTT.